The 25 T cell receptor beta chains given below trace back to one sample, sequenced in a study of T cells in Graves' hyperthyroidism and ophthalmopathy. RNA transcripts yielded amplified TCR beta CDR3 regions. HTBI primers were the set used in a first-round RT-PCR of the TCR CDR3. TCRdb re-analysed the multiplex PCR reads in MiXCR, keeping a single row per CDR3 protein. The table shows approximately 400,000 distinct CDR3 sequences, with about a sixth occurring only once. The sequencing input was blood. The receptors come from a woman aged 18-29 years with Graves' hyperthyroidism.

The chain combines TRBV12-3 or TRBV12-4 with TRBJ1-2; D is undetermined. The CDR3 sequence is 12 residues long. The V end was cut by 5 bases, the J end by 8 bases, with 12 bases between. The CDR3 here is CASSPDTDGYTF. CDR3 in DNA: TGTGCCAGCAGTCCAGACACCGACGGCTACACCTTC.

The CDR3 DNA sequence: TGTGCCAGCAGCTTAGTCCAGGGGGGATCTGAAAAACTGTTTTTT. This encodes CASSLVQGGSEKLFF. The genes are TRBV7-9 and TRBJ1-4; 7 positions agree with TRBD1. There are 15 residues in the CDR3. Germline CDR1 reads SEHNR; CDR2 reads FQNEAQ (reference sequence). The V segment lost 1 base and the J segment 7 bases; nucleotides outside the gene matches: 6.

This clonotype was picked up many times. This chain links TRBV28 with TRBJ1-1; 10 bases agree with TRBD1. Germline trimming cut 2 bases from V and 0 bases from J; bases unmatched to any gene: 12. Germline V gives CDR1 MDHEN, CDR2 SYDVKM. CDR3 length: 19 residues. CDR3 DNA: TGTGCCAGCAGTTTACCTCTCGACAGGGGGCATGGTTTGAACACTGAAGCTTTCTTT. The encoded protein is CASSLPLDRGHGLNTEAFF.

The chain's CDR3 is CASSETGNYGYTF. The CDR3 DNA is TGTGCCAGCAGTGAGACAGGGAACTATGGCTACACCTTC. The rearrangement uses TRBV2 and TRBJ1-2, with 7 bases aligning to TRBD1. Germline assignment: CDR1 SNHLY and CDR2 FYNNEI. The V and J ends lost 3 bases and 2 bases, in that order; junction bases with no gene match: 0. This CDR3 region has 13 residues.

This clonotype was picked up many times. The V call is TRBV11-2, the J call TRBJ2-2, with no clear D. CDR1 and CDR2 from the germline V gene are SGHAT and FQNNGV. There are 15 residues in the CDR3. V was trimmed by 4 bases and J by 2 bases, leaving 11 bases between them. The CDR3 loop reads CASSSRGPNTGELFF. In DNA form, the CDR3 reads TGTGCCAGCAGCTCCCGAGGCCCCAACACCGGGGAGCTGTTTTTT.

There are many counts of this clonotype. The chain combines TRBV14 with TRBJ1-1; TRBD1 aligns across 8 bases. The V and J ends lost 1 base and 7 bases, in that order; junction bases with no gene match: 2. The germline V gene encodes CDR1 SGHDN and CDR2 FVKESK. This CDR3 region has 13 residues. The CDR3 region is CASSQGTGREAFF. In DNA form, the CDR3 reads TGTGCCAGCAGCCAAGGGACAGGGCGTGAAGCTTTCTTT.

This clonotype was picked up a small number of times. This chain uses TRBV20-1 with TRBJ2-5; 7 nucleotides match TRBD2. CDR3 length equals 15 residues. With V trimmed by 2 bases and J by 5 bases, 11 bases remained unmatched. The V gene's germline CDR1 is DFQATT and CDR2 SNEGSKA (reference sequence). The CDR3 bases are TGCAGTGCTAGATTGGGGGGGGAGGGTTTCGAGACCCAGTACTTC. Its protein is CSARLGGEGFETQYF.

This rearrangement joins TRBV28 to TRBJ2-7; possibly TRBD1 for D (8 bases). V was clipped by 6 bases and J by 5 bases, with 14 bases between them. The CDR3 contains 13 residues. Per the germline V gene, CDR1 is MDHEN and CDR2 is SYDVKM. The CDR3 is CASRETGGDEQYF. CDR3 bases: TGTGCCAGCAGAGAAACAGGGGGGGACGAGCAGTACTTC.

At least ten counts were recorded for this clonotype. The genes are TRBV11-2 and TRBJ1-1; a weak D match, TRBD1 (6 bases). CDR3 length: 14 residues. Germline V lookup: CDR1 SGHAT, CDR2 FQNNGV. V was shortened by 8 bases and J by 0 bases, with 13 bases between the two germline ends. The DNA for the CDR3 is TGTGCCAGCCGGACCTGGGACATGAACACTGAAGCTTTCTTT. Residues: CASRTWDMNTEAFF.

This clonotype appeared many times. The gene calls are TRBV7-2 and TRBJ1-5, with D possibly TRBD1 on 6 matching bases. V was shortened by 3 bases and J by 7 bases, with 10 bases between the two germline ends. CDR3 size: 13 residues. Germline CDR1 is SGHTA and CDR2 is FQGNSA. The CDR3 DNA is TGTGCCAGCAGCTTTCAGGGGACCCAGCCCCAGCATTTT. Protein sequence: CASSFQGTQPQHF.

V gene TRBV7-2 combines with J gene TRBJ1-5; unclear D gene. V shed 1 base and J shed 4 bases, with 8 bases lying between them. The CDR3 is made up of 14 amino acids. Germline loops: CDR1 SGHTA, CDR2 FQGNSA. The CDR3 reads CASSLVSRNQPQHF. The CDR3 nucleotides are TGTGCCAGCAGCTTAGTTTCCCGAAATCAGCCCCAGCATTTT.

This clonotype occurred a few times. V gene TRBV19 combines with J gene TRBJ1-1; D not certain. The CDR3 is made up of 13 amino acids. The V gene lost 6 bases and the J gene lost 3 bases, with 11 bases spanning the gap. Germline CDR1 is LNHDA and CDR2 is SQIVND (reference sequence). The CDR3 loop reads CASSASGDTEAFF. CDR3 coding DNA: TGTGCCAGTAGCGCCTCTGGGGACACTGAAGCTTTCTTT.

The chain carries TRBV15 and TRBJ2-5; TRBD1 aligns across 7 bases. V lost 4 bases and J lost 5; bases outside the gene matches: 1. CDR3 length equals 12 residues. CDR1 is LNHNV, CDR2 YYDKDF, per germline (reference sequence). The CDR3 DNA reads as TGTGCCACCAGCATCAGGGGGGAGACCCAGTACTTC. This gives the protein CATSIRGETQYF.

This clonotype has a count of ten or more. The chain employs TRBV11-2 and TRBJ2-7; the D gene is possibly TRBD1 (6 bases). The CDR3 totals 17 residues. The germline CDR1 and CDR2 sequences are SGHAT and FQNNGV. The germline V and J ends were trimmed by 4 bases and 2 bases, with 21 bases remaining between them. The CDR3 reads CASSSRALGQQAYEQYF. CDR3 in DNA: TGTGCCAGCAGCTCGAGAGCCCTCGGACAGCAGGCCTACGAGCAGTACTTC.

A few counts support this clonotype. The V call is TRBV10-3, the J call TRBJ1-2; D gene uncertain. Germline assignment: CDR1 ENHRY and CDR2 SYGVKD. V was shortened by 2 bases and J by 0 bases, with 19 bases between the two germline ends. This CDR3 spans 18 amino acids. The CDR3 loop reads CAISEPLGNSRANYGYTF. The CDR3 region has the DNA TGTGCCATCAGTGAGCCACTTGGTAACTCGAGAGCTAACTATGGCTACACCTTC.

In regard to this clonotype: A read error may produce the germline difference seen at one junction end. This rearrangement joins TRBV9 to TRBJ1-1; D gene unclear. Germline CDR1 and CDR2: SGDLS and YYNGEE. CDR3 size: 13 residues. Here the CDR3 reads CDSTSGVGTEAFF. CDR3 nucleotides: TGTGACAGCACCTCCGGGGTGGGAACTGAAGCTTTCTTT.

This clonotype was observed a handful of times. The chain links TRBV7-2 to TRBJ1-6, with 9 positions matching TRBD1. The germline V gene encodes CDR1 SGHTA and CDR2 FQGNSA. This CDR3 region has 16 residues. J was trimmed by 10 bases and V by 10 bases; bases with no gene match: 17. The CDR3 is CATGREGTGGVSPLHF. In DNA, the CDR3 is TGTGCCACCGGACGGGAAGGTACAGGGGGCGTCTCACCCCTCCACTTT.

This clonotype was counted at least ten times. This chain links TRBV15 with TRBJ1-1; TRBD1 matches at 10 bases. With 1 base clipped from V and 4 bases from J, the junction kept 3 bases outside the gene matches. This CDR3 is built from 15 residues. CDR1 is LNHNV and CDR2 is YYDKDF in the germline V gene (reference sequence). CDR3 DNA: TGTGCCACCAGCAGAGGGGGGACAGGGGCCACTGAAGCTTTCTTT. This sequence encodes CATSRGGTGATEAFF.

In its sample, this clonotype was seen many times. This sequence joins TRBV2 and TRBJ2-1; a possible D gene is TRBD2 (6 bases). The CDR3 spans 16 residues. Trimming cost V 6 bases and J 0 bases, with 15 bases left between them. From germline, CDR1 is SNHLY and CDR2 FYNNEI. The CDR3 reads CASSGTSWSSYNEQFF. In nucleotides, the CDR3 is TGTGCCAGCAGCGGGACTTCGTGGTCCTCCTACAATGAGCAGTTCTTC.

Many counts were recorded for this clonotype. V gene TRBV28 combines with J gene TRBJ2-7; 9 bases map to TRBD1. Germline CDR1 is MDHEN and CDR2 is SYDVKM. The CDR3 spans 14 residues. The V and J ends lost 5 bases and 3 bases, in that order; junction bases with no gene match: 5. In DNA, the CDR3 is TGTGCCAGCAGTCGGACAGGGGATTTCTACGAGCAGTACTTC. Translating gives CASSRTGDFYEQYF.

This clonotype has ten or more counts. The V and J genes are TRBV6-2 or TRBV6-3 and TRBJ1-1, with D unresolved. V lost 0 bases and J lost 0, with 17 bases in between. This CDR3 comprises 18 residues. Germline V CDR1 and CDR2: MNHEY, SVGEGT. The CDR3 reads CASSYSIVIGTLNTEAFF. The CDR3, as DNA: TGTGCCAGCAGTTACTCGATTGTTATTGGCACTTTGAACACTGAAGCTTTCTTT.

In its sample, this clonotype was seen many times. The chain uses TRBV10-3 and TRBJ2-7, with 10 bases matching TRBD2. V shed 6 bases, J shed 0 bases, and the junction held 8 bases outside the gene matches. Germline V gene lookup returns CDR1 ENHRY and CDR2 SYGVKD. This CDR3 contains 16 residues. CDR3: CAISGGGLALSYEQYF. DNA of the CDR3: TGTGCCATCAGCGGCGGGGGACTAGCGCTCTCCTACGAGCAGTACTTC.

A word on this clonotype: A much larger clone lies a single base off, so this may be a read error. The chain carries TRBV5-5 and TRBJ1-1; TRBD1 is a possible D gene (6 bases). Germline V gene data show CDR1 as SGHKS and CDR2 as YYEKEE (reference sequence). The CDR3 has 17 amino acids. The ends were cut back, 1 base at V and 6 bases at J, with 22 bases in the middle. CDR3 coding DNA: TGTGCCAGCAGCTTGTCAGGCAGGGGAAATCCAGACGCTGAAGCTTTCTTT. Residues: CASSLSGRGNPDAEAFF. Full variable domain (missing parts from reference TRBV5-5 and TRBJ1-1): DAGVTQSPTHLIKTRGQQVTLRCSPISGHKSVSWYQQVLGQGPQFIFQYYEKEERGRGNFPDRFSARQFPNYSSELNVNALLLGDSALYLCASSLSGRGNPDAEAFFGQGTRLTVV.

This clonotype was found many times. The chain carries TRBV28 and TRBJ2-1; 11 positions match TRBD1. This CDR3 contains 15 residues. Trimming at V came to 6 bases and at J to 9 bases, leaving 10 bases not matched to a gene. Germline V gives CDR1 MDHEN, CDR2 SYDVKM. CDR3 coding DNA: TGTGCCAGCAGAAACTGGGACAGGGGGTTCAGTGAGCAGTTCTTC. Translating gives CASRNWDRGFSEQFF.

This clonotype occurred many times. This CDR3 is CASNEGDRGFQETQYF. The CDR3 DNA sequence: TGTGCCAGCAACGAAGGGGACAGGGGCTTCCAAGAGACCCAGTACTTC. The rearrangement uses TRBV5-8 and TRBJ2-5; 10 nucleotides agree with TRBD1. The CDR3 length is 16 residues. The V gene's germline CDR1 is SGHTS and CDR2 YDEGEE. Losses at the gene ends were 6 bases for V and 1 base for J; bases not matched to a gene: 9.